This T cell receptor (beta chain) was observed in a study of cytomegalovirus exposure and HLA in healthy donors (dated by TCRdb to 2015 to 2018). Background on the whole study: An earlier analysis of a few hundred of the donors reported 276 Gb of sequence data and 95 million to 140 million unique TCR beta sequences obtained from 150 million to 200 million T cells. Approximately 300 gigabases of sequencing data and tens of millions of unique TCR sequences made up an early release that covered roughly 670 HLA-typed donors. Of the 300 to 500 genotyped donors, over 80% were placed in the genetic ancestry cluster associated with self-reported Caucasian donors. The study aimed to test whether signatures of past pathogen exposure could be identified by cataloging public T cell receptors. Using immunosequencing, the study profiled T cell repertoires from about 610 subjects and related those repertoires to cytomegalovirus serostatus. A separate validation cohort of approximately 130 different subjects was used in addition to the approximately 700-subject first cohort. To predict cytomegalovirus infection status, the study brought together high-throughput TCR immunosequencing, statistical association of individual TCRs with disease status, and machine learning. A later analysis re-analyzed previously published TCR beta repertoires from roughly 690 donors and added high-resolution HLA genotyping to study TCR occurrence patterns. Rather than using new phenotypic data, the later analysis identified candidate immune exposures from TCR beta sequences and from how often those sequences occurred across donors. An earlier analysis of some 500 of the donors used high-throughput TCR beta sequencing to judge whether each TCR beta V gene segment behaved as functional or pseudogenic. Donor age, sex, ethnicity and CMV serostatus were compiled alongside the repertoire data. A later genetic analysis took genome-wide SNP genotypes for about three fifths of the 666 donors and used that subset as a discovery cohort. All discovery cohort repertoires had been generated using a single sequencing platform. Class I and class II HLA loci were covered by the typing at four-digit resolution. The number of typed donors differed by locus: about 620-630 for A, B, C, DRB1 and DQB1; 500 to 550 for DQA1; some 610 for DPA1; and around 470 for DPB1. Roughly five DR-DQ haplotypes were handled as single units for association and clustering, since linkage in the cohort was strong. Among about 370 genotyped donors of the cohort, an average of about 240,000 unique TCR beta nucleotide sequences was sequenced per donor, of which about 19% were non-productive.

Worth noting for this clone: Its antigen is currently not known. The sample holds no much larger clone one base away, and base qualities are not on file.

The protocol used for the library was the immunoSEQ multiplex PCR assay. For the multiplex PCR, a mixture combining 60 forward primers for TCR Vbeta segments and 13 reverse primers for TCR Jbeta segments was used. The CDR3 region of rearranged TCR beta genes was amplified from genomic DNA by a multiplex PCR assay. The amplified TCR beta libraries were sequenced on the Illumina HiSeq System as 87-base-pair reads. The authors' analysis ran thus. A later analysis tallied about 77 million unique TCR beta chains across the 666 repertoires, and 10 million to 11 million of those chains were shared by two or more donors. A nearest-neighbor algorithm error-corrected the raw reads and collapsed the reads into unique sequences, merging closely related sequences to remove PCR and sequencing errors. Alignment of CDR3 sequences to IMGT reference sequences was used to assign V, D and J gene segments. For a sequence to be retained, a match of at least six nucleotides to both a V gene segment and a J gene segment was required. A rearrangement counted as productive if the CDR3 had no stop codons and remained in frame with V and J, and every other rearrangement counted as non-productive. Following IMGT convention, CDR3 was defined as the stretch from the second conserved V-encoded cysteine to the conserved J-encoded phenylalanine. The earlier analysis of about 620 of the donors excluded sequences that lacked an unambiguous match to a single V gene segment. In an earlier analysis of a few hundred of the donors, a V segment was called functional when productive rearrangements were above 56.7%, and segregating when the standard deviation between donors exceeded 5%. A statistical classification framework was built to diagnose cytomegalovirus status from the catalog of TCR beta chain sequences. V and J gene assignment, in a later analysis, came from comparing TCR nucleotide sequences with IMGT/GENE-DB human TR gene sequences. The TCRdist pipeline was used in a later analysis to assign CDR3 sequences and most-parsimonious VDJ recombination scenarios. In a later analysis, each TCR beta chain was defined by its CDR3 amino acid sequence together with its V-gene family, and reads without a unique V-gene family were excluded. As a way to deal with suspected cross-contamination and a sequencing artifact, a later analysis dropped 640 or so nucleotide sequences that were highly shared and had low generation probability. For each public chain, a later analysis derived a clonal expansion index from normalized ranks of inferred template counts within each repertoire. Generation probabilities in a later analysis came from a VDJ recombination model fitted to out-of-frame rearrangements, and those results were checked against IGoR. A later analysis scored TCR-TCR, TCR-HLA and TCR-CMV co-occurrence with hypergeometric tests, applying a repertoire-size bias correction to TCR pairs. False discovery rates were estimated in a later analysis by permuting HLA or CMV assignments 20 times. In a later analysis, co-occurring TCRs were grouped using DBSCAN, and TCRdist sequence similarity was added for clustering within HLA-allele-positive subsets. Repertoires with fewer than 30,000 or more than 120,000 public chains were left out of co-occurrence clustering, as were about five repertoires with anomalous nucleotide sharing. In its TCRdb copy, this immuneACCESS table keeps in-frame sequences only and misses some clones. Where compared with another copy, unresolved V genes explain less than half of these, and the others have no known cause. The DNA gave D and trimming, while V, J and clone size come from that table. The sample includes roughly 160,000 clones, with more than 80% observed a single time. In total, the top ten clones hold about 2.4% of the sample.

What the authors observed across the whole study: Only TCR beta chains were sequenced in this cohort, and the absence of alpha or paired-chain data limited detectable features. In a later analysis, 16,951 TCR beta sequences were associated with specific HLA alleles at a false discovery rate of 0.05. Across donors, most TCR sequences were observed very rarely, whereas some public TCRs were present in many individuals. Correlated functional status among segregating V segments might reflect linkage disequilibrium, but an unknown experimental factor could not be ruled out. A further reported finding was that TCR beta sequences accurately predicted the HLA-A and HLA-B alleles for most subjects in the first cohort. When HLA alleles, especially DR and DQ, strongly co-occurred, TCR associations were difficult to assign to individual alleles. Because counts were too low, more than 15 rarely observed V segments, including chromosome 9 orphons, were left out of the earlier analysis of 587 of the donors. The presence/absence analyses assumed that sequencing depth was roughly uniform across donors, and that assumption may not be true. A later analysis found that HLA-associated TCR beta chains were more clonally expanded and had lower generation probabilities than equally common non-associated chains. The authors suggested that the approach could potentially be extended to other disease states and immunological phenotypes. The sequencing pipeline was judged likely to have produced a cluster of highly shared sequence variants as a technical artifact. The study gave a list of 150 to 200 TCR beta chains associated with cytomegalovirus. CMV serostatus was the only immune exposure information available for the cohort. In a later analysis, most CMV-associated TCR beta chains were found to appear HLA-restricted, with HLA associations seemingly driven largely by CMV exposure. In an earlier analysis of 500 to 650 of the donors, most TCR beta V segments appeared in productive rearrangements about 87% or about 30% of the time, broadly matching IMGT annotations. A few of the identified cytomegalovirus-associated TCR beta chains were confirmed in vitro to be specific for cytomegalovirus antigens. According to a later analysis, TCR association rates differed among HLA loci, with DRB1 alleles showing the most associated TCRs and HLA-C alleles showing the fewest. Because HLA typing was unavailable for some donors at each locus, only the typed subset was used in association tests. In a later genetic analysis, a missense DCLRE1C variant was associated with V-gene and J-gene trimming of TCR beta chains, and the association was replicated in an independent cohort. Compared with the roughly 600-donor mean, donors in an Asian-associated ancestry cluster had fewer N-insertions in productive TCRs, according to a later genetic analysis. Cytomegalovirus status was reported to be diagnosed by the classifier with high specificity and sensitivity in both the original and validation cohorts. In a later analysis, several top co-occurrence clusters were reported to appear linked to parvovirus B19, influenza, CMV and Epstein-Barr virus.

The cohort consisted of some 670 healthy bone marrow donors. At the time of sampling, every cohort member was nominally healthy, though immune exposures that went unrecorded were likely present. The donor tested CMV seronegative, placing the donor among the 350 or so seronegative members of the cohort. Each donor provided a peripheral blood sample, and peripheral blood mononuclear cells were used for TCR beta sequencing. The Qiagen DNeasy Blood Extraction Kit was used to extract genomic DNA from the blood cell samples. Sequences were obtained from PBMCs. This TCR derives from a male donor in good health and CMV-seronegative.

The DNA is TGTGCCAGCTCACCAGCCCGGGACAGGGGTGAGCAGTACTTC. Its amino acids are CASSPARDRGEQYF. The chain couples TRBV18 to TRBJ2-7; 10 junctional bases match TRBD1. Trimming removed 2 bases from V and 7 bases from J; the gene matches leave 5 bases unexplained. Including cysteine and phenylalanine, the CDR3 has 14 amino acids. Only the CDR3 part of the read is kept: 42 bases, read in frame from the first base. CDR1 and CDR2 are drawn from the germline V gene: KGHSH, LQKENI.